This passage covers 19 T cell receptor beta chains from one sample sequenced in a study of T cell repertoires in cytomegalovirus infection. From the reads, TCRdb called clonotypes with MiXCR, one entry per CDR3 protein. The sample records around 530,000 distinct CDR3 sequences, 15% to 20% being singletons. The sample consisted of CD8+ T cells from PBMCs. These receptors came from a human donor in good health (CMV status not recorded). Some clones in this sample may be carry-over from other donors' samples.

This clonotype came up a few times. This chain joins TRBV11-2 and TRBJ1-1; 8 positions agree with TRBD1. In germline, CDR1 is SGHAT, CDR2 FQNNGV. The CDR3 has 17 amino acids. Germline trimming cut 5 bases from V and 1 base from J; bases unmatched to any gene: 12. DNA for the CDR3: TGTGCCAGCAGCAGGACAGGGTTGAAGGTTCCGAACACTGAAGCTTTCTTT. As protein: CASSRTGLKVPNTEAFF. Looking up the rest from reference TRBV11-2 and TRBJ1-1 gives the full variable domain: EAGVAQSPRYKIIEKRQSVAFWCNPISGHATLYWYQQILGQGPKLLIQFQNNGVVDDSQLPKDRFSAERLKGVDSTLKIQPAKLEDSAVYLCASSRTGLKVPNTEAFFGQGTRLTVV.

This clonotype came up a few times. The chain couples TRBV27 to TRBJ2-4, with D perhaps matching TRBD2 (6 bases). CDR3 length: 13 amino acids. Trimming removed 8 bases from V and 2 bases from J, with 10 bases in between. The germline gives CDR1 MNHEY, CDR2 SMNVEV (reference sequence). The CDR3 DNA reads TGTGCCAGCGTAGGAGGGTCCAAAAACATTCAGTACTTC. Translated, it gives CASVGGSKNIQYF.

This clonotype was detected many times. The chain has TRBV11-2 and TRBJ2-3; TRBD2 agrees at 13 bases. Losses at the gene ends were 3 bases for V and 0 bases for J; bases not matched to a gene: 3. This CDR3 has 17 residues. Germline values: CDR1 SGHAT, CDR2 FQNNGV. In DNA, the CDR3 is TGTGCCAGCAGCTTGCAACTAGCGGGAGGGAGCACAGATACGCAGTATTTT. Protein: CASSLQLAGGSTDTQYF. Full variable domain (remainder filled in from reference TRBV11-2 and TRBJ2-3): EAGVAQSPRYKIIEKRQSVAFWCNPISGHATLYWYQQILGQGPKLLIQFQNNGVVDDSQLPKDRFSAERLKGVDSTLKIQPAKLEDSAVYLCASSLQLAGGSTDTQYFGPGTRLTVL.

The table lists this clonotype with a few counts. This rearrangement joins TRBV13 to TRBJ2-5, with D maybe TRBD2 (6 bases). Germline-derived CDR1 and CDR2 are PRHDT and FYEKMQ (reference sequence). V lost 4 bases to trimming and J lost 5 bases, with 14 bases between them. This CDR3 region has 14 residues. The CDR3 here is CASSSAARGETQYF. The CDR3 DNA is TGTGCCAGCAGCTCAGCCGCCCGGGGGGAGACCCAGTACTTC.

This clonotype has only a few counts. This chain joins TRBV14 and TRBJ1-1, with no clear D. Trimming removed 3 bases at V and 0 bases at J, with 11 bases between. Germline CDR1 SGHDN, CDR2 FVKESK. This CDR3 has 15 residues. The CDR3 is CASSQGGVMNTEAFF. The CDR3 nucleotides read TGTGCCAGCAGCCAGGGCGGCGTCATGAACACTGAAGCTTTCTTT.

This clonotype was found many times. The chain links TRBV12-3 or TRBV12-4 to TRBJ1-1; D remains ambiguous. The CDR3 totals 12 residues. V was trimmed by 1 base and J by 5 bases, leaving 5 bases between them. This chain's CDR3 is CASSLGWTEAFF. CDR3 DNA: TGTGCCAGCAGTTTAGGTTGGACTGAAGCTTTCTTT.

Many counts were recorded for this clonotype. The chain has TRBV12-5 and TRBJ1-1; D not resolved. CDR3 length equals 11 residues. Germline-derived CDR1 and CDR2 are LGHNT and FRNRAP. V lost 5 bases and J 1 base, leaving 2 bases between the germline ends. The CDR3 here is CASGGNTEAFF. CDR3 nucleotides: TGTGCTAGTGGTGGGAACACTGAAGCTTTCTTT.

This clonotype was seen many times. CDR3 in DNA: TGTGCCAGCCCCGGAGAGGGTGACACCACAGATACGCAGTATTTT. Translating gives CASPGEGDTTDTQYF. V is TRBV7-3 and J is TRBJ2-3; a weak D match, TRBD2 (5 bases). The germline CDR1 and CDR2 sequences are SGHTA and FQGTGA. The CDR3 extends over 15 amino acids. V lost 8 bases, J lost 2 bases, and 17 bases lay in between.

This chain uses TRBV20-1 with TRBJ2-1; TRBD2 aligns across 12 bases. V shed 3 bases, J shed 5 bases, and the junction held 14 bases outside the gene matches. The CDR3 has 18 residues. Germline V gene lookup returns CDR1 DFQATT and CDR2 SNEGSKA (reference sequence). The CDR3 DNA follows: TGCAGTGCTAGGCAGACTAGCGGGAGAGAGTGGATTCACAATGAGCAGTTCTTC. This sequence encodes CSARQTSGREWIHNEQFF.

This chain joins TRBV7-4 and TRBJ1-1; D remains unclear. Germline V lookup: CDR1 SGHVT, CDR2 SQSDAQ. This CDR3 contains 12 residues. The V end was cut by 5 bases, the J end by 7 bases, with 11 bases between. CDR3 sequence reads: CASSRARYEAFF. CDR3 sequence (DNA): TGTGCCAGCAGCCGTGCTAGATATGAAGCTTTCTTT.

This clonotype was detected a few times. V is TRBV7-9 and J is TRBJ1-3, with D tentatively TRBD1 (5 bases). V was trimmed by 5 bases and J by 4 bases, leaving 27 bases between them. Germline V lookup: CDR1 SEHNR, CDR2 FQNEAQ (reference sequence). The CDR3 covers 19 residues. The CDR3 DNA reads TGTGCCAGCAGCCCAGGTTCCCGACCGGGACCTCGCCCGGGAAACACCATATATTTT. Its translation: CASSPGSRPGPRPGNTIYF.

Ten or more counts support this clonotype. The CDR3 loop reads CASSSRRRLAGEGRSTGELFF. The DNA of the CDR3 is TGTGCCAGCAGTTCCCGAAGGAGACTAGCGGGAGAGGGTCGGTCCACCGGGGAGCTGTTTTTT. The genes are TRBV12-3 or TRBV12-4 and TRBJ2-2, with 12 positions matching TRBD2. V dropped 4 bases and J dropped 4; count of bases not matched to a gene: 19. CDR3 length: 21 amino acids.

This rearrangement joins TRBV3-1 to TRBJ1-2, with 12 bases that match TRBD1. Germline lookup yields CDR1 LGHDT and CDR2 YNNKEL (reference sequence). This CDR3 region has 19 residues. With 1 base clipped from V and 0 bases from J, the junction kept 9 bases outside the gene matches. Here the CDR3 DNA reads TGTGCCAGCAGCCAAGCTACAGCGGGACAGGGGGCTTCTAACTATGGCTACACCTTC. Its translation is CASSQATAGQGASNYGYTF.

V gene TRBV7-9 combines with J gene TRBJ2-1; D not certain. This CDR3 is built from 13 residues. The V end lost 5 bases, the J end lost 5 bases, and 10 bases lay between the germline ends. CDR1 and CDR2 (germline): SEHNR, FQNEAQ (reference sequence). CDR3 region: CASSAWADNEQFF. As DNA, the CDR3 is TGTGCCAGCAGCGCTTGGGCCGACAATGAGCAGTTCTTC.

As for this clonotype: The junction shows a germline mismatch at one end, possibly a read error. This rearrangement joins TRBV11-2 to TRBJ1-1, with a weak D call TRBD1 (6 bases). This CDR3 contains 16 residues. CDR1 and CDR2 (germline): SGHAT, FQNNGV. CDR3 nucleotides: TGTGCCAACAGCTTAGATACCTGGGGGCGCATCACTGAAGCTTTCTTT. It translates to CANSLDTWGRITEAFF.

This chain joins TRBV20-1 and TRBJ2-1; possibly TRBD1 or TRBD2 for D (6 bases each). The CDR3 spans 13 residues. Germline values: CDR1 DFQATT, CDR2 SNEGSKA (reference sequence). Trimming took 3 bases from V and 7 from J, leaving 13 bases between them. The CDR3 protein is CSASGGRGNEQFF. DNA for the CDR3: TGCAGTGCTAGCGGGGGCCGCGGGAATGAGCAGTTCTTC.

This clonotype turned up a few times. CDR3 sequence: CASSKAGSEAFF. CDR3 sequence (DNA): TGTGCCAGTAGTAAAGCCGGGAGTGAAGCTTTCTTT. The chain carries TRBV19 and TRBJ1-1; D remains ambiguous. Deletions cut 4 bases from V and 7 bases from J, with 10 bases between. The germline V gene encodes CDR1 LNHDA and CDR2 SQIVND (reference sequence). CDR3 length equals 12 residues.

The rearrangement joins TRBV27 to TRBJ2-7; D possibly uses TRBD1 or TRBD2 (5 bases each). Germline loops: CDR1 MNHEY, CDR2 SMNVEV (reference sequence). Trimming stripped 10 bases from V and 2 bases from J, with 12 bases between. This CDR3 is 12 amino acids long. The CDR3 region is CATWDGTYEQYF. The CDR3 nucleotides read TGTGCCACCTGGGACGGGACCTACGAGCAGTACTTC.

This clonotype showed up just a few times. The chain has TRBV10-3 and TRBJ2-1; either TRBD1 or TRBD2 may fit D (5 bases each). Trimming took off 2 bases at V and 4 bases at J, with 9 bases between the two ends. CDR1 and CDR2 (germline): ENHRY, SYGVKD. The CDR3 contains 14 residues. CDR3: CAISEGTGYNEQFF. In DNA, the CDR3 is TGTGCCATCAGTGAGGGGACCGGGTACAATGAGCAGTTCTTC.